The sequence of this T cell receptor beta chain was determined in a study of CXCR3-negative and CXCR3-positive naive CD8 T cells. Findings and caveats of the study: The authors found comparable surface CD5 between naive subsets and inferred TCR strength from TRB CDR3 properties. Naive cells that were CXCR3-negative or CXCR3-positive used TRBV-TRBJ genes alike, while memory cells diverged.

Germline V gives CDR1 MDHEN, CDR2 SYDVKM. The CDR3 covers 16 residues. The authors prepared UMI-labeled TRB cDNA libraries by 5' RACE. TCRdb reprocessed the 5' RACE reads and stores each CDR3 protein as one record, lacking DNA. This sample's table has around 140,000 distinct CDR3 sequences. On this clonotype itself: Antigen: not known.

The chain carries TRBV28 and TRBJ2-5; TCRdb selects TRBD2, and the lack of DNA leaves this call unchecked. The sequence was collected from a human donor in good health. Some clones in this sample may be carry-over from other donors' samples. Sequenced: naive CXCR3- CD8+ T cells from blood. The subset denotes: CD45RO-CCR7+CD27+CD95- naive CD8+ T cells lacking CXCR3 (TNR3-). The chain's CDR3 is CASSSRLAGMEETQYF.